This T cell receptor (beta chain) was retrieved from a study of shared clonotypes between healthy human individuals. Clones were sequenced by immunoSEQ multiplex PCR, and TCRdb holds only the in-frame ones, with some missing. The sample shows around 2.1 million clones, nearly 97% of them seen only once. Study-wide findings and caveats: Against clonotypes common to all four donors, non-shared ones had lower generation probabilities. In a few donors, 4.5% to 5.5% of naive CD4 clonotypes appeared in common.

Germline V gene lookup returns CDR1 GTSNPN and CDR2 SVGIG (reference sequence). Trimming removed 3 bases from V and 5 bases from J, with 13 bases in between. This CDR3 contains 13 residues. Worth noting for this clone: Its matching antigen is unknown.

The rearrangement links TRBV30 to TRBJ2-5; D is ambiguous. The clonotype was recovered from a man between 18 and 35 years old in good health. The sample comprised naive CD4+ T cells sorted from blood. The subset denotes: CD45RA+ positively selected. CDR3 DNA sequence: TGTGCCTGGAGCCGGACCCTTGGGGAGACCCAGTACTTC. As protein: CAWSRTLGETQYF.